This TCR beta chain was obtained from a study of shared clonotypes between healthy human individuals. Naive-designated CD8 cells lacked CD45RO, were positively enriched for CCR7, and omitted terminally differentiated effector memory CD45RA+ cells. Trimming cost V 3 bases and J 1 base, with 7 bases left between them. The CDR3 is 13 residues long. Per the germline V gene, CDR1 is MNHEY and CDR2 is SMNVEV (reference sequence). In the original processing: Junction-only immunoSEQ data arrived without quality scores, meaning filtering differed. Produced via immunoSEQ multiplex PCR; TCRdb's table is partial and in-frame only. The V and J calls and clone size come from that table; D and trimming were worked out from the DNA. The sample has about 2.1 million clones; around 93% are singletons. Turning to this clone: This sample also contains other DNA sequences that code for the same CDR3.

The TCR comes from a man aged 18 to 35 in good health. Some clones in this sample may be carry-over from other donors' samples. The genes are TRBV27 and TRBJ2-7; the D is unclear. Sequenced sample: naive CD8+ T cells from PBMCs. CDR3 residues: CASSFGRSYEQYF. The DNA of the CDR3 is TGTGCCAGCAGTTTCGGTAGGTCCTACGAGCAGTACTTC.